The TCR beta chain under discussion was sequenced for a study of blood T cells in healthy people across ages. Total RNA, at least 5 micrograms per sample, came from PBMCs. For the second PCR, which ran for about 6 to 12 cycles, a sample-barcoded 5' primer and a J-beta primer mix were used. TCRdb re-analysed the 5' RACE reads in MiXCR, keeping a single row per CDR3 protein. The repertoire holds 800,000 to 1,300,000 distinct CDR3 sequences, with approximately 25% as singletons. CDR3 length equals 13 residues. The V end lost 3 bases, the J end lost 4 bases, and 10 bases lay between the germline ends. CDR1 KGHSH and CDR2 LQKENI come from the germline V gene. These data were also filed under a second study, of T cells of mothers and their children.

The TCR was taken from a girl aged 2 to 10 in good health. The sample consisted of blood. This chain uses TRBV18 with TRBJ2-7, with unresolved D. For the CDR3, the DNA is TGTGCCAGCTCACCGGGTGAAGGTTACGAGCAGTACTTC. Amino acids: CASSPGEGYEQYF.